A selection of T cell receptor beta chains follows, all from one sample in a study of CD8+CD57+ T cells in acquired aplastic anemia. One entry per CDR3 protein results from TCRdb running MiXCR on the reads. This table holds about 170,000 distinct CDR3 sequences, around 48% found once. Sequenced input: sorted CD4+, CD8+, or CD8+CD57+ T cells (not recorded which) from PBMCs. These receptors all stem from a human donor with aplastic anemia. Both conserved end residues are part of each CDR3. Each record gives: V gene, J gene, clone size, D gene, CDR3 DNA, CDR3 protein. A D gene is named only where the DNA matches it firmly. Clone sizes are given selectively: once, few, many, or a class where the clone is expanded.

>TRBV2|TRBJ1-3|-|-
TGTGCCAGCAGTGAGGACAATGGAAACACCATATATTTT
CASSEDNGNTIYF
>TRBV7-8|TRBJ2-2|many|TRBD2
TGTGCCAGCCCCGACACGCGGGGGGGAACCGGGGAGCTGTTTTTT
CASPDTRGGTGELFF
>TRBV2|TRBJ2-3|-|TRBD2
TGTGCCAGCAGAGAGAGCGGGAGTATTGCAGATACGCAGTATTTT
CASRESGSIADTQYF
>TRBV7-2|TRBJ2-3|few|-
TGTGCCACGTCTATAACAGATACGCAGTATTTT
CATSITDTQYF
>TRBV15|TRBJ1-2|-|-
TGTGCCACCAGCAGAGAGGCTAACTATGGCTACACCTTC
CATSREANYGYTF
>TRBV7-6|TRBJ1-6|many|-
TGTGCCAGCAGCCCACCGAATTCACCCCTCCACTTT
CASSPPNSPLHF
>TRBV20-1|TRBJ2-2|many|-
TGCAGTGCTAGAGAAGTACAGCCGGCTACCGGGGAGCTGTTTTTT
CSAREVQPATGELFF
>TRBV20-1|TRBJ2-1|few|-
TGCAGTGCTGGAACTTACTTCGATAGCTCCTACAATGAGCAGTTCTTC
CSAGTYFDSSYNEQFF
>TRBV7-8|TRBJ2-7|many|-
TGTGCCAGCAGCTTATCAGAAATCTACGAGCAGTACTTC
CASSLSEIYEQYF
>TRBV12-3/TRBV12-4|TRBJ1-1|many|-
TGTGCCAGCAGTTCCCCCTTAGGCACTGAAGCTTTCTTT
CASSSPLGTEAFF
>TRBV15|TRBJ1-6|-|-
TGTGCCACCAGCAGAGGTCTCGCGGGGTCACCCCTCCACTTT
CATSRGLAGSPLHF
>TRBV7-8|TRBJ1-1|many|-
TGTGCCAGCAGCTTAGTCAGGGACACTAGGAAAGCTTTCTTT
CASSLVRDTRKAFF
>TRBV5-8|TRBJ1-1|-|-
TGTGCCAGCAACCTGAAAGGGAACACTGAAGCTTTCTTT
CASNLKGNTEAFF
>TRBV7-8|TRBJ2-7|few|-
TGTGCCAGCAGCTTACGCGAGGGACGCTCCTACGAGCAGTACTTC
CASSLREGRSYEQYF
>TRBV7-9|TRBJ2-5|many|TRBD2
TGTGCCAGCAGCTACGGGACTAGCGTCCAAGAGACCCAGTACTTC
CASSYGTSVQETQYF
>TRBV19|TRBJ1-5|-|-
TGTGCCAGTAGTATAGATACCAATCAGCCCCAGCATTTT
CASSIDTNQPQHF
>TRBV5-1|TRBJ2-1|-|-
TGCGCCAGCAGCAAGGACGTTTCGGACAATGAGCAGTTCTTC
CASSKDVSDNEQFF
>TRBV6-2/TRBV6-3|TRBJ2-7|-|TRBD1
TGTGCCAGCACCGGGACAGGCGATCCCTACGAGCAGTACTTC
CASTGTGDPYEQYF
>TRBV29-1|TRBJ1-1|-|-
TGCAGCGTTGGGACGGCGAACACTGAAGCTTTCTTT
CSVGTANTEAFF
>TRBV2|TRBJ2-7|-|TRBD1
TGTGCCAGCGGGACAGCAGTCTACGAGCAGTACTTC
CASGTAVYEQYF
>TRBV2|TRBJ2-5|many|-
TGTGCCAGCATCCGGGACAACCTCGGGACCCAGTACTTC
CASIRDNLGTQYF
>TRBV12-3/TRBV12-4|TRBJ2-5|-|-
TGTGCCAGCAGTTTGGTTCAGGGGCGCGCCGAGACCCAGTACTTC
CASSLVQGRAETQYF
>TRBV20-1|TRBJ1-6|-|-
TGCAGTGCCAGCAGCCAAGTAACTTCACCCCTCCACTTT
CSASSQVTSPLHF
>TRBV7-9|TRBJ1-5|-|-
TGTGCCAGCAGCTTCCAGGGCAATCAGCCCCAGCATTTT
CASSFQGNQPQHF
>TRBV7-3|TRBJ2-3|few|-
TGTGCCAGCAGCGACGGCACAGATACGCAGTATTTT
CASSDGTDTQYF
>TRBV3-1|TRBJ2-1|many|-
TGTGCCAGCAGCCAAGGATATGAGCAGTTCTTC
CASSQGYEQFF
>TRBV19|TRBJ2-5|many|TRBD2
TGTGCCAGTAGTATGGGACTAGCGGGGGGTTTTTCGGAGACCCAGTACTTC
CASSMGLAGGFSETQYF
>TRBV24-1|TRBJ2-2|once|-
TGTGCCACCAGTGATGCGCGAGGCACCGGGGAGCTGTTTTTT
CATSDARGTGELFF
>TRBV15|TRBJ1-1|many|-
TGTGCCACCAGCAGAGATCTTGCGAACACTGAAGCTTTCTTT
CATSRDLANTEAFF
>TRBV6-1|TRBJ2-3|many|TRBD2
TGTGCCAGCAGGGAGCGGGGGGGTAGCACAGATACGCAGTATTTT
CASRERGGSTDTQYF
>TRBV7-2|TRBJ1-5|many|-
TGTGCCAGCAGCACCGGCGGATCTAGCAATCAGCCCCAGCATTTT
CASSTGGSSNQPQHF
>TRBV5-4|TRBJ2-7|many|TRBD1
TGTGCCAGCAGCTCCCCCCCAACAGGGGACGAGCAGTACTTC
CASSSPPTGDEQYF
>TRBV29-1|TRBJ2-1|-|-
TGCAGCGTTGATTCGGGATACTACAATGAGCAGTTCTTC
CSVDSGYYNEQFF
>TRBV5-1|TRBJ2-7|many|-
TGCGCCAGCAGCTTGGGCGAGGGAGTCTCCTACGAGCAGTACTTC
CASSLGEGVSYEQYF
>TRBV7-9|TRBJ2-1|-|-
TGTGCCTGCAGCTTAGGGGAAGGGGATGAGCAGTTCTTC
CACSLGEGDEQFF
>TRBV19|TRBJ1-6|few|-
TGTGCCAGTAGTTTGTGGGATAATTCACCCCTCCACTTT
CASSLWDNSPLHF
>TRBV5-5|TRBJ1-2|-|-
TGTGCCAGCAGCTTCGGACAGCTCCCCTCCGGCTACACCTTC
CASSFGQLPSGYTF
>TRBV9|TRBJ2-7|many|-
TGTGCCAGCAGCCCCAGGACAGTAGTTAGCGAGCAGTACTTC
CASSPRTVVSEQYF
>TRBV7-9|TRBJ1-1|-|-
TGTGCCAGCACCGACTCCCAGTCTTTCTTT
CASTDSQSFF
>TRBV4-1|TRBJ2-1|few|TRBD2
TGCGCCAGCAGCGCGCGGGGGGCCCTTGAGCAGTTCTTC
CASSARGALEQFF
>TRBV4-3|TRBJ1-2|many|-
TGCGCCAGCAGCCAAGATCGGGGCTTGGGTATCTATGGCTACACCTTC
CASSQDRGLGIYGYTF
>TRBV19|TRBJ1-4|many|-
TGTGCCAGTAGCACCGGGCAGGTGGCCAATGAAAAACTGTTTTTT
CASSTGQVANEKLFF
>TRBV19|TRBJ2-4|many|-
TGTGCCAGTAGTATAGGGGTGGAACGGGGCATTCAGTACTTC
CASSIGVERGIQYF
>TRBV25-1|TRBJ1-2|many|-
TGTGCCAGCAGTGACGACTATGGCTACACCTTC
CASSDDYGYTF
>TRBV25-1|TRBJ2-1|-|TRBD2
TGTGCCAGCAGTGCTAAACGGACTAGCGGGGGGAATGAGCAGTTCTTC
CASSAKRTSGGNEQFF
>TRBV7-8|TRBJ2-1|many|-
TGTGCCAGCAGCTTAGGAAAGAGCTCCTACAATGAGCAGTTCTTC
CASSLGKSSYNEQFF
>TRBV2|TRBJ2-1|few|TRBD1
TGTGCCAGCAGTCCCGGGACAGGGAATGAGCAGTTCTTC
CASSPGTGNEQFF
>TRBV5-1|TRBJ2-5|many|-
TGCGCCAGCAGCTTGGGGGATCTGAATTCCCAAGAGACCCAGTACTTC
CASSLGDLNSQETQYF
>TRBV15|TRBJ2-1|-|TRBD2
TGTGCCACCAGCAGCCTTCTAGCGGGAGTAACGAATGAGCAGTTCTTC
CATSSLLAGVTNEQFF
>TRBV7-3|TRBJ1-4|-|-
TGTGCCAGCAGCTTAATTCCCGGGAGCAGAACTAATGAAAAACTGTTTTTT
CASSLIPGSRTNEKLFF
>TRBV9|TRBJ2-3|-|TRBD2
TGTGCCAGCAGCGCTAGCGGGGGGGCAACAGATACGCAGTATTTT
CASSASGGATDTQYF
>TRBV10-3|TRBJ1-2|-|TRBD1
TGTGCCATCGGTCAAACACCGGGACAGGGGGCAGGCCCCACTGGCTACACCTTC
CAIGQTPGQGAGPTGYTF
>TRBV2|TRBJ1-1|-|-
TGTGCCAGCATCCCGGGACCGGATAACACTGAAGCTTTCTTT
CASIPGPDNTEAFF
>TRBV5-6|TRBJ1-1|many|-
TGTGCCAGCAGCTTGGTAGGAGATCGCCGAGCTTTCTTT
CASSLVGDRRAFF
>TRBV24-1|TRBJ2-7|few|TRBD2
TGTGCCAGCCCTCCCCTGGCTAGCGGGGGGGGGGAGCAGTACTTC
CASPPLASGGGEQYF